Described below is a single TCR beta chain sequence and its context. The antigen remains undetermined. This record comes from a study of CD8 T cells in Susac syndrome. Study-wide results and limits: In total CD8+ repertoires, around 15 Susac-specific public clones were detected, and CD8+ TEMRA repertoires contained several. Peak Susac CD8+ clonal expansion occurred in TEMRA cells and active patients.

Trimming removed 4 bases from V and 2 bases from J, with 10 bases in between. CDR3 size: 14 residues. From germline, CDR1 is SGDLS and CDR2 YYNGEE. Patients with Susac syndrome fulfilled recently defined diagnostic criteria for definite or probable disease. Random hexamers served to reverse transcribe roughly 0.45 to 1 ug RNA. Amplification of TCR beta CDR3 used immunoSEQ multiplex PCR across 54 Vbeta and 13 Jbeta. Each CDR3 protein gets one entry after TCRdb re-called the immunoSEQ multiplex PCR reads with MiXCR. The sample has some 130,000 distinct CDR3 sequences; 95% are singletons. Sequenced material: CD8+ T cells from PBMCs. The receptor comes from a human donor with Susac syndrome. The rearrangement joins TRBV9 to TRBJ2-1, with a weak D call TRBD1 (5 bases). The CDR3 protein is CASSSQGTYNEQFF. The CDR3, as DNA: TGTGCCAGCAGCTCCCAGGGCACCTACAATGAGCAGTTCTTC.